This TCR beta chain comes out of a study of blood T cell repertoires in COVID-19. Whole-study context: Sources were T cells, B-cell-depleted T cells, or PBMCs; the material itself was cDNA or gDNA.

Only in-frame clones appear in the TCRdb table, and some are missing; sequencing was by immunoSEQ multiplex PCR. There are about 230,000 clones in the sample; around 80% occur only once, and approximately 1.8% lies in the top ten. There are 12 residues in the CDR3. V lost 1 base and J lost 7, with 5 bases in between. The germline V gene has CDR1 SGHDN and CDR2 FVKESK. The study drew participants aged 18 to 89 years from 20 to 30 US areas. The study assigned cohorts using participant-reported clinical history. The origin of this receptor is a man in his 60s who had recovered from COVID-19. Specimen: PBMCs or T cells enriched from blood (not recorded which). This chain connects TRBV14 to TRBJ1-5, with D unresolved. CDR3 loop: CASSQGEQPQHF. The CDR3 DNA reads as TGTGCCAGCAGCCAAGGAGAGCAGCCCCAGCATTTT.